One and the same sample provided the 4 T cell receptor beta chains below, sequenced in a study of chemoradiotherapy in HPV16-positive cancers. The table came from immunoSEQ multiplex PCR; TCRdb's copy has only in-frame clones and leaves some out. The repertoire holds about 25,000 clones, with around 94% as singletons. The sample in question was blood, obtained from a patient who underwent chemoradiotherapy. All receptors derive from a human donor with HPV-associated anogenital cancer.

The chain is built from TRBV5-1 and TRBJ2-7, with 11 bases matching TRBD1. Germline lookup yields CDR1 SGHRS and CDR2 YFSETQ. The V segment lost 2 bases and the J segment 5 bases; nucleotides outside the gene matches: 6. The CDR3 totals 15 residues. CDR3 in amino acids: CASSFIRTGGHEQYF. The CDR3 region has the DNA TGCGCCAGCAGCTTTATCAGGACAGGGGGCCACGAGCAGTACTTC.

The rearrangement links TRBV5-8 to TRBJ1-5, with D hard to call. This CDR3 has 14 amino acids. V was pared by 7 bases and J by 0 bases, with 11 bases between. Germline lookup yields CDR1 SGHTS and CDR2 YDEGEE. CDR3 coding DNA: TGTGCCAGCGGAGATGGTAATAGCAATCAGCCCCAGCATTTT. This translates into CASGDGNSNQPQHF.

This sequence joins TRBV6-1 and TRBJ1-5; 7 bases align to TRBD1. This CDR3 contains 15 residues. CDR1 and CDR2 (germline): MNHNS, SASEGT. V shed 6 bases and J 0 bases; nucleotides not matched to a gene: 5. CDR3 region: CASRRGPVSNQPQHF. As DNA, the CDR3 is TGTGCCAGCAGGAGGGGGCCGGTTAGCAATCAGCCCCAGCATTTT.

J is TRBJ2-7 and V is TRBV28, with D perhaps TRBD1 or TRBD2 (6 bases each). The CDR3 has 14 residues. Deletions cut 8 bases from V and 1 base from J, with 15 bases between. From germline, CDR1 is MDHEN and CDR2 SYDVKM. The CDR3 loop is CASGKGGVSYEQYF. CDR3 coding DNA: TGTGCCAGCGGGAAGGGGGGAGTATCCTACGAGCAGTACTTC.